This record concerns one T cell receptor beta chain sequence. No antigen is known for it. RNA was extracted with the RNeasy kit, and a quantity of about 0.45 to 1 ug was reverse transcribed using random hexamers. MiXCR was run by TCRdb on the immunoSEQ multiplex PCR reads, yielding one entry per CDR3 protein. Of around 85,000 distinct CDR3 sequences listed, approximately 95% were seen once; the top ten hold 0.4% to 0.5%. The data were taken from a study of CD8 T cells in Susac syndrome. Study-level information: There were Susac syndrome patients who were therapy-naive at blood draw, others on corticosteroids, and others on intravenous immunoglobulin alone.

This CDR3 has 13 residues. V shed 4 bases and J 4 bases; nucleotides not matched to a gene: 6. Germline values: CDR1 SQVTM, CDR2 ANQGSEA. Whole-study results and caveats: It was acknowledged in the study that the number of individuals who were included in its TCR sequencing and HLA analysis was relatively small.

The chain recombines TRBV29-1 with TRBJ2-7; 8 bases are shared with TRBD1. This clonotype originated in a human donor with Susac syndrome. Input material: CD8+ T cells from PBMCs. For the CDR3, the DNA is TGCAGCGTTGTGGGGACAGGAGGATACGAGCAGTACTTC. Residues: CSVVGTGGYEQYF.